Listed below are T cell receptor beta chains from one sample, sequenced in a study of neurological immune-mediated disorders. TCRdb processed the 5' RACE reads anew with MiXCR; each CDR3 protein has one entry. This table has 14,000 or so distinct CDR3 sequences, roughly an eighth appearing once. The source material was CD8+ T cells from blood. The receptors derive from a female donor with HTLV-1-associated myelopathy (HAM/TSP). The CDR3 runs from the conserved cysteine through the conserved F or W. A D gene is named only where the DNA matches it firmly. Part of the rows lack a size; the others show once, few, many or a class for expanded clones.

J gene: TRBJ1-2
CDR3 length: 14
clone size: many
D gene: -
V gene: TRBV5-6
CDR3 DNA: TGTGCCAGCAGCTTGGGGGCTCAGAACTATGGCTACACCTTC
CDR3 protein: CASSLGAQNYGYTF

J gene: TRBJ2-7
CDR3 length: 19
clone size: many
D gene: TRBD2
V gene: TRBV7-2
CDR3 DNA: TGTGCCAGCAGCTTATTTATTCCGTTGGTAGCGGGTTCCACCTACGAGCAGTACTTC
CDR3 protein: CASSLFIPLVAGSTYEQYF

J gene: TRBJ2-7
CDR3 length: 16
clone size: many
D gene: TRBD1
V gene: TRBV25-1
CDR3 DNA: TGTGCCAGCAGTGAAGAGATGGGAACAGGGGGCTACGAGCAGTACTTC
CDR3 protein: CASSEEMGTGGYEQYF

J gene: TRBJ2-3
CDR3 length: 14
clone size: many
D gene: -
V gene: TRBV28
CDR3 DNA: TGTGCCAGCAGTTTAGACATTGACACAGATACGCAGTATTTT
CDR3 protein: CASSLDIDTDTQYF

J gene: TRBJ2-1
CDR3 length: 14
clone size: many
D gene: -
V gene: TRBV12-3/TRBV12-4
CDR3 DNA: TGTGCCAGCAGTTTTGGAAATTCCGGCAATGAGCAGTTCTTC
CDR3 protein: CASSFGNSGNEQFF

J gene: TRBJ2-7
CDR3 length: 15
clone size: many
D gene: TRBD1
V gene: TRBV6-2/TRBV6-3
CDR3 DNA: TGTGCCAGCAGTGAGCTAATGGACAGGGCCGGCGAGCAGTACTTC
CDR3 protein: CASSELMDRAGEQYF

J gene: TRBJ2-7
CDR3 length: 13
clone size: many
D gene: -
V gene: TRBV6-5
CDR3 DNA: TGTGCCAGCAGTTACTCGCCGGGACTTGAGCAGTACTTC
CDR3 protein: CASSYSPGLEQYF

J gene: TRBJ2-2
CDR3 length: 20
clone size: few
D gene: -
V gene: TRBV5-5
CDR3 DNA: -
CDR3 protein: CASSFYICSAIQGDTGELFF

J gene: TRBJ2-7
CDR3 length: 19
clone size: many
D gene: -
V gene: TRBV5-6
CDR3 DNA: TGTGCCAGCAGCCCCCTCCTGGGCCCTGCGGAGAGTCCAAACTACGAGCAGTACTTC
CDR3 protein: CASSPLLGPAESPNYEQYF

J gene: TRBJ2-2
CDR3 length: 16
clone size: many
D gene: -
V gene: TRBV7-9
CDR3 DNA: TGTGCCAGCAGCTTATCTACAGGTGTGAACACCGGGGAGCTGTTTTTT
CDR3 protein: CASSLSTGVNTGELFF

J gene: TRBJ1-5
CDR3 length: 12
clone size: many
D gene: -
V gene: TRBV7-9
CDR3 DNA: TGTGCCAGCAGCTTGGGGGTTCAGCCCCAGCATTTT
CDR3 protein: CASSLGVQPQHF

J gene: TRBJ1-1
CDR3 length: 15
clone size: many
D gene: -
V gene: TRBV5-1
CDR3 DNA: TGCGCCAGCAGCATACAGCGGGCTACGAACACTGAAGCTTTCTTT
CDR3 protein: CASSIQRATNTEAFF

J gene: TRBJ2-7
CDR3 length: 14
clone size: many
D gene: -
V gene: TRBV5-1
CDR3 DNA: TGCGCCAGCAGCTTATCGGGGGGCCCCGGAGAGCAGTACTTC
CDR3 protein: CASSLSGGPGEQYF

J gene: TRBJ2-7
CDR3 length: 12
clone size: many
D gene: TRBD1
V gene: TRBV6-1
CDR3 DNA: TGTGCCAGCGACAGGGGGGGTAACGAGCAGTACTTC
CDR3 protein: CASDRGGNEQYF

J gene: TRBJ2-3
CDR3 length: 15
clone size: many
D gene: -
V gene: TRBV27
CDR3 DNA: TGTGCCAGCAGCTTGCTATCCTGGGGCACAGATACGCAGTATTTT
CDR3 protein: CASSLLSWGTDTQYF

J gene: TRBJ2-5
CDR3 length: 16
clone size: many
D gene: TRBD2
V gene: TRBV3-1
CDR3 DNA: TGTGCCAGCGAGAAGTTCTCCGGGGGGGAACAAGAGACCCAGTACTTC
CDR3 protein: CASEKFSGGEQETQYF

J gene: TRBJ2-3
CDR3 length: 16
clone size: many
D gene: -
V gene: TRBV29-1
CDR3 DNA: TGCAGCGTTGCCCCGGGGGGCAGCGACAACACAGATACGCAGTATTTT
CDR3 protein: CSVAPGGSDNTDTQYF

J gene: TRBJ1-1
CDR3 length: 11
clone size: -
D gene: -
V gene: TRBV7-6
CDR3 DNA: TGTGCCAGCAGCGGGGGCACTGAAGCTTTCTTT
CDR3 protein: CASSGGTEAFF

J gene: TRBJ2-4
CDR3 length: 16
clone size: many
D gene: TRBD2
V gene: TRBV5-5
CDR3 DNA: TGTGCCAGCAGCTTGGAAGAGGGAGGGAGGGGAAACATTCAGTACTTC
CDR3 protein: CASSLEEGGRGNIQYF

J gene: TRBJ2-1
CDR3 length: 14
clone size: many
D gene: TRBD2
V gene: TRBV20-1
CDR3 DNA: TGCAGTGCTGGCCTCGGGGGGGCGGCCAATGAGCAGTTCTTC
CDR3 protein: CSAGLGGAANEQFF

J gene: TRBJ2-6
CDR3 length: 16
clone size: many
D gene: -
V gene: TRBV28
CDR3 DNA: TGTGCCAGCAGTTTGGGAGCGGTCTCTGGGGCCAACGTCCTGACTTTC
CDR3 protein: CASSLGAVSGANVLTF

J gene: TRBJ1-3
CDR3 length: 16
clone size: many
D gene: -
V gene: TRBV7-6
CDR3 DNA: TGTGCCAGCAGCTTATCCCCAGGCGCGGGCCGGAACACCATATATTTT
CDR3 protein: CASSLSPGAGRNTIYF